This T cell receptor (beta chain) appears in the sequencing data of a study of CD8+ T cells in alopecia areata. Study context: Each day, treated patients took oral tofacitinib twice, at 5 to 10 mg per dose.

Trimming left V 0 bases short and J 4 bases short, with 12 bases between. The CDR3 has 15 residues. Germline CDR1 reads LGHNA; CDR2 reads YNFKEQ. Only a few counts were recorded for this clone. Its cognate antigen is unknown. Broader study findings: Normal scalp showed lower clonality than lesional scalp, especially alopecia totalis/universalis.

Sequencing relied on a cDNA template that was reverse transcribed from extracted RNA. Libraries were prepared by immunoSEQ multiplex PCR; TCRdb keeps only in-frame clonotypes and omits some of them. The data show 150,000 to 200,000 clones, with roughly 66% seen just once and roughly 10% held by the top ten. This TCR was recovered from a human donor with alopecia areata. The chain is built from TRBV4-2 and TRBJ1-2, with no clear D. Specimen: CD8+ T cells sorted from blood, collected at week 0. CDR3 loop: CASSQELRVAYGYTF. The CDR3 nucleotides read TGTGCCAGCAGCCAAGAGTTGAGGGTGGCCTATGGCTACACCTTC.